This entry lists 10 T cell receptor beta chains sequenced from one sample in a study of cytomegalovirus exposure and HLA in healthy donors. 60 Vbeta and 13 Jbeta primers were used in PCR. Profiling relied on immunoSEQ multiplex PCR, and the TCRdb table lists in-frame clones only, not all of them. The repertoire holds a few hundred thousand clones, around 83% seen once, with 1.3% to 1.5% in the top ten. The specimen sequenced was PBMCs. The receptors here all came from a girl under 18 in good health and CMV-seronegative.

This clone was counted between two and nine times. The sample contains more than one DNA sequence encoding this CDR3. The genes are TRBV20-1 and TRBJ1-2, with D unresolved. V lost 0 bases and J lost 8, with 4 bases in between. The CDR3 covers 10 residues. Germline loops: CDR1 DFQATT, CDR2 SNEGSKA (reference sequence). CDR3: CSARDRGYTF. Here the CDR3 DNA reads TGCAGTGCTAGAGACAGGGGCTACACCTTC.

This clone was counted once. This sequence joins TRBV14 and TRBJ1-2; D might be TRBD1 (6 bases). The CDR3 is made up of 14 amino acids. Trimming took 4 bases from V and 7 from J, leaving 16 bases between them. Germline loops: CDR1 SGHDN, CDR2 FVKESK. This CDR3 is CASSPQAGALGYTF. As DNA, the CDR3 is TGTGCCAGCAGCCCCCAGGCGGGGGCACTTGGCTACACCTTC.

This clone appeared a few times. The rearrangement uses TRBV5-8 and TRBJ2-5; no clear D. Germline CDR1 reads SGHTS; CDR2 reads YDEGEE. Trimming took 1 base from V and 5 from J, leaving 3 bases between them. This CDR3 is 11 amino acids long. CDR3 bases: TGTGCCAGCAGCTTGAGCGAGACCCAGTACTTC. It is translated as CASSLSETQYF.

The sample holds a few counts of this clone. This chain uses TRBV6-5 with TRBJ1-1; D possibly corresponds to TRBD1 (6 bases). Trimming shortened V by 2 bases and J by 7 bases, and 14 bases separated the two germline ends. Germline CDR1 reads MNHEY; CDR2 reads SVGAGI. CDR3 length equals 14 residues. The CDR3 DNA reads as TGTGCCAGCAGTTACGGTCGGGGGGGCATTGAAGCTTTCTTT. Its translation is CASSYGRGGIEAFF.

The J gene is TRBJ2-3, the V gene TRBV28; D possibly corresponds to TRBD2 (6 bases). The CDR3 extends over 14 amino acids. Germline-derived CDR1 and CDR2 are MDHEN and SYDVKM. The V and J ends lost 6 bases and 1 base respectively, with 11 bases between them. Here the CDR3 DNA reads TGTGCCAGCAGCATGCGGGGAGGCACAGATACGCAGTATTTT. This gives the protein CASSMRGGTDTQYF. Drawing the rest from reference TRBV28 and TRBJ2-3, the complete variable domain is DVKVTQSSRYLVKRTGEKVFLECVQDMDHENMFWYRQDPGLGLRLIYFSYDVKMKEKGDIPEGYSVSREKKERFSLILESASTNQTSMYLCASSMRGGTDTQYFGPGTRLTVL.

As for this clone: The sample contains more than one DNA sequence encoding this CDR3. This chain links TRBV6-5 with TRBJ1-2; 8 bases are a match to TRBD1. The CDR3 contains 13 residues. The V and J ends lost 2 bases and 5 bases, in that order; junction bases with no gene match: 1. Germline values: CDR1 MNHEY, CDR2 SVGAGI. CDR3 in amino acids: CASSYRQGYGYTF. The CDR3 DNA follows: TGTGCCAGCAGTTACCGACAGGGGTATGGCTACACCTTC.

This clone was detected once. V gene TRBV27 combines with J gene TRBJ1-6; D remains unclear. Germline CDR1 is MNHEY and CDR2 is SMNVEV (reference sequence). The CDR3 covers 16 residues. V was shortened by 6 bases and J by 0 bases, with 12 bases between the two germline ends. In DNA, the CDR3 is TGTGCCAGCAGCAATACAACTAGCTCCTATAATTCACCCCTCCACTTT. The encoded protein is CASSNTTSSYNSPLHF.

V usage is TRBV19 and J usage is TRBJ1-1; D is uncertain. Trimming left V 11 bases short and J 3 bases short, with 16 bases between. The germline V gene encodes CDR1 LNHDA and CDR2 SQIVND (reference sequence). The CDR3 consists of 13 residues. This chain's CDR3 is CALRGRRDTEAFF. For the CDR3, the DNA is TGTGCCCTAAGAGGCCGGCGGGACACTGAAGCTTTCTTT.

The gene calls are TRBV18 and TRBJ1-1; D gene uncertain. The germline V gene has CDR1 KGHSH and CDR2 LQKENI. The CDR3 runs to 18 residues. V was shortened by 0 bases and J by 5 bases, with 22 bases between the two germline ends. The DNA for the CDR3 is TGTGCCAGCTCACCACCGGGTTTCGGAGGTCGGATCGATACTGAAGCTTTCTTT. Protein: CASSPPGFGGRIDTEAFF.

The chain is built from TRBV4-2 and TRBJ2-1; 14 positions match TRBD2. The CDR3 length is 15 residues. CDR1 and CDR2 (germline): LGHNA, YNFKEQ. Losses at the gene ends were 4 bases for V and 10 bases for J; bases not matched to a gene: 6. The CDR3 loop is CASSRLAGGPREQFF. CDR3 nucleotides: TGTGCCAGCAGCCGACTAGCGGGGGGGCCCCGAGAGCAGTTCTTC.